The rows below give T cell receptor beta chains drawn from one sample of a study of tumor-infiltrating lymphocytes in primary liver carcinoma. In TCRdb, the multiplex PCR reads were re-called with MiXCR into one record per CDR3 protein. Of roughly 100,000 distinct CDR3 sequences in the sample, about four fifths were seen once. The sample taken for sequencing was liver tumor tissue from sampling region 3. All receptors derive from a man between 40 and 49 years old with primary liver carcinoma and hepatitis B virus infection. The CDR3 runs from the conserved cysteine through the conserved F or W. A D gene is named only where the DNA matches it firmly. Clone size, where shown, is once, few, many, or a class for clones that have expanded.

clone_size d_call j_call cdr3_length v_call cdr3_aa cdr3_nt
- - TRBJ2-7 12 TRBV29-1 CIAGDPMGEQYF TGCATCGCCGGGGATCCTATGGGCGAGCAGTACTTC
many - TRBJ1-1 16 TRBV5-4 CASSSGERGRNTEAFF TGTGCCAGCAGCTCAGGGGAGCGGGGACGGAACACTGAAGCTTTCTTT
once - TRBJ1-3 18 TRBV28 CASSSNPRATNSGYTIYF TGTGCCAGCAGTAGCAACCCACGCGCCACGAACTCTGGATACACCATATATTTT
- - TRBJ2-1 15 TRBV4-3 CASSQFPPADNEQFF TGCGCCAGCAGCCAATTCCCCCCGGCGGACAATGAGCAGTTCTTC
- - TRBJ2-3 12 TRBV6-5 CANTGGAGTQYF TGCGCCAACACCGGGGGAGCCGGTACGCAGTATTTT
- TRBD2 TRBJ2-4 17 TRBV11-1 CASSFPGASGAKNIQYF TGTGCCAGTAGCTTTCCAGGGGCTAGCGGGGCCAAAAACATTCAGTACTTC
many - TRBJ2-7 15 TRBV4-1 CASSQVSSGAYEQYF TGCGCCAGCAGCCAAGTCTCAAGCGGCGCCTACGAGCAGTACTTC
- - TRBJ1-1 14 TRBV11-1 CDSSLSRAIAEPFF TGTGACAGCAGCTTAAGTCGGGCGATAGCTGAACCTTTCTTT
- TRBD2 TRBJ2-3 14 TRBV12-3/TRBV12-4 CVSNPGTRPDTQYF TGTGTCAGCAATCCCGGGACTAGACCAGATACGCAGTATTTT
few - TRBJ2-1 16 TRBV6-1 CASSILTRGRSHEQFF TGTGCCAGCAGTATCTTGACTAGGGGGAGAAGCCATGAGCAGTTCTTC
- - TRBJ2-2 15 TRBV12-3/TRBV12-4 CASTPLVAFGWELFF TGTGCCAGCACCCCACTAGTGGCCTTCGGCTGGGAGCTGTTTTTT
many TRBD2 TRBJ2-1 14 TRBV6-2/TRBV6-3 CASTSSGSGNEQFF TGTGCCAGCACTAGTAGCGGGAGCGGCAATGAGCAGTTCTTC
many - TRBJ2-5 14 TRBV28 CASSLMWSQETQYF TGTGCCAGCAGTTTGATGTGGAGCCAAGAGACCCAGTACTTC
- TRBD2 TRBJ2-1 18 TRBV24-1 CASSDLPRGLVGGNEQFF TGTGCCTCTAGTGATTTGCCTCGTGGACTAGTGGGAGGCAATGAGCAGTTCTTC
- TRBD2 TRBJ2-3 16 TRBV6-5 CASSCSLAGYTDAQYF TGTGCCAGCAGTTGCTCTTTAGCGGGGTACACAGATGCGCAGTATTTT
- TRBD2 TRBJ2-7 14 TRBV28 CASQAMSGRREQYF TGCGCCAGTCAGGCTATGAGCGGGAGGCGGGAGCAGTACTTC
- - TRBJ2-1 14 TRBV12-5 CASRSSERFYEQFF TGTGCTAGTCGTTCAAGCGAGAGGTTCTATGAGCAGTTCTTC
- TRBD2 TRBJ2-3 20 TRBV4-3 CATSQDLPSGTSGRADTHYF TGCGCCACCAGTCAAGATCTTCCCTCCGGGACTAGCGGGAGAGCAGATACGCATTATTTT
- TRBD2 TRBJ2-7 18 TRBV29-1 CSIYIAGRSSTDSYEQYF TGCAGCATATACATAGCGGGAAGGTCTTCCACGGACTCCTATGAGCAGTACTTC
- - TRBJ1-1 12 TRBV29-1 CSVGPSNSEAFF TGCAGCGTTGGACCTTCAAACAGCGAAGCTTTCTTT
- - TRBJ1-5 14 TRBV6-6 CASSDWNSNQPQHF TGTGCCAGCAGTGACTGGAACAGTAATCAACCCCAGCATTTT
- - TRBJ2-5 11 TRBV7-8 CASSHGETQYF TGTGCCAGCAGCCACGGGGAGACTCAGTACTTC
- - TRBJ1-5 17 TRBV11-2 CASSLIGVTWINQPQHF TGTGCCAGCAGCTTAATAGGGGTAACATGGATCAATCAGCCCCAGCATTTT
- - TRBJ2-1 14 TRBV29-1 CSVKGLPNYNEQVF TGCAGCGTTAAGGGACTCCCCAATTACAATGAGCAGGTCTTC
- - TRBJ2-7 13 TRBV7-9 CASGLGNSYEQYF TGTGCCAGCGGCTTAGGCAACTCCTACGAGCAATACTTC
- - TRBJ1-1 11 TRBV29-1 CSAPLRLRAFF TGCAGCGCACCCCTAAGGCTGAGAGCTTTCTTT
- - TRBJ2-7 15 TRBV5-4 CVSSSGAGARGGQYF TGTGTCAGCAGTTCTGGGGCAGGCGCGAGAGGCGGGCAGTACTTC
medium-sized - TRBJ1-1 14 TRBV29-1 CSVELGLMNTEAFF TGCAGCGTTGAACTTGGCCTCATGAACACTGAAGCTTTCTTT
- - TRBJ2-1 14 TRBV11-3 CTSNLGGRNGEQLF TGTACCAGCAACTTGGGTGGTAGGAATGGTGAGCAGCTCTTC
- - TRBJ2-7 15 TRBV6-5 CASSLTQAHPYEQYF TGTGCCAGCAGTCTGACCCAAGCCCATCCGTACGAGCAGTACTTC
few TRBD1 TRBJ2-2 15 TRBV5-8 CASSEDRGQSGELFF TGTGCCAGCAGCGAGGACAGGGGGCAAAGCGGGGAGCTGTTTTTT
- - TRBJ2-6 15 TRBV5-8 CANSFRVSGANVLTF TGTGCCAACAGCTTTCGGGTCTCTGGGGCCAACGTCCTGACATTC
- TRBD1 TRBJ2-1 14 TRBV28 CVSFGTVAFGEQFF TGTGTCAGCTTCGGGACAGTCGCATTCGGTGAGCAGTTCTTC
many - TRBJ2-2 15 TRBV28 CASSLIGSGVGELFF TGTGCCAGCAGTTTAATCGGGAGCGGCGTCGGGGAGCTGTTTTTT
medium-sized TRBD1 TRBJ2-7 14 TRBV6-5 CASSAGTGPSEQYF TGTGCCAGCAGTGCCGGGACAGGGCCCTCCGAGCAGTACTTC
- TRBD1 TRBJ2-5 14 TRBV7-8 CTSNRDRGIETQYF TGTACCAGCAACAGGGACAGGGGGATTGAGACCCAGTACTTC
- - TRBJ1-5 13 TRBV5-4 CVSSSQGQQPQHF TGTGTCAGCAGCTCGCAGGGGCAACAGCCCCAGCATTTT
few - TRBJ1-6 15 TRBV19 CASSMMGDRGSPLHF TGTGCCAGTAGTATGATGGGCGACAGAGGATCACCCCTCCACTTT
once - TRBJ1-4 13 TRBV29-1 CIVDGGMGEELLF TGCATCGTTGACGGAGGGATGGGTGAAGAACTGTTATTT
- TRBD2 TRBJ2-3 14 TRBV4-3 CASSRGGAPDTQYF TGTGCCAGCAGCCGGGGGGGTGCACCAGACACGCAGTATTTT
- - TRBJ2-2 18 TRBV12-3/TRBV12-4 CATSFPTGGLANTGELFF TGTGCCACCAGCTTCCCAACGGGGGGCTTGGCGAACACCGGGGAGCTGTTTTTT
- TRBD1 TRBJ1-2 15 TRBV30 CACPGWTGSAGGYTF TGTGCCTGCCCCGGCTGGACAGGGTCGGCGGGTGGCTACACCTTC
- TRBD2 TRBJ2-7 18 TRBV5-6 CASSSYLGVGTNWMRQYF TGTGCCAGCAGCTCATACCTCGGGGTGGGGACTAACTGGATGAGGCAGTACTTC
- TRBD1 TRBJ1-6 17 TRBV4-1 CAISQDRGRSMNSPLHF TGCGCCATCAGCCAGGACAGGGGGCGGTCTATGAATTCACCTCTCCACTTT
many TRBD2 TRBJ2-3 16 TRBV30 CAWSVLSGRHTDTQYF TGTGCCTGGAGTGTACTAAGCGGGAGGCACACAGATACGCAGTATTTT
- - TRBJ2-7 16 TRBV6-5 CASIYGSRGHTYEQYF TGTGCCAGCATTTACGGAAGCAGGGGACATACGTACGAGCAGTACTTC
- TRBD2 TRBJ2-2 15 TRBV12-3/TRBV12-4 CVSSGLVGTTGELFF TGTGTCAGCAGTGGACTAGTGGGTACCACCGGGGAGCTGTTTTTT
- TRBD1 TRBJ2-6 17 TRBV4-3 CASSHGTGYSEANVLTF TGCGCCAGCAGCCATGGGACAGGGTACTCTGAGGCCAACGTCCTGACTTTC
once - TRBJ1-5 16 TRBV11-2 CASSLTGGLTNQPQLF TGTGCCAGCAGCCTAACAGGAGGACTGACGAATCAGCCCCAGCTTTTT
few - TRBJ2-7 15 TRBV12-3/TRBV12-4 CARRHTQQGLYEQYF TGTGCCAGGAGACATACACAACAAGGGCTCTACGAGCAGTACTTC
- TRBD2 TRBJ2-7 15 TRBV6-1 CASSGELAGSYEQNF TGTGCCAGCAGTGGTGAACTAGCGGGTTCCTACGAACAGAACTTC
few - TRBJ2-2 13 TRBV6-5 CASSYQDTGDLFF TGTGCCAGCAGTTACCAGGACACTGGGGACCTGTTTTTT
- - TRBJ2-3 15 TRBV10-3 CALSEASGYTDTQYF TGTGCCCTTAGTGAAGCGAGCGGGTACACAGATACGCAGTATTTT
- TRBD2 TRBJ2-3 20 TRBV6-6 CAGSPRTSGSTKRGTDTQYF TGTGCCGGCAGTCCAAGGACTAGTGGGAGTACAAAAAGGGGCACAGATACGCAGTATTTT
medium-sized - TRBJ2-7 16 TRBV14 CASSQGSQSSSYEQYF TGTGCCAGCAGCCAAGGTTCGCAGTCATCCTCCTACGAGCAGTACTTC
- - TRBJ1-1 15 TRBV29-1 CSVALVWGMNTEAFF TGCAGCGTTGCCCTGGTATGGGGAATGAACACCGAAGCTTTCTTT
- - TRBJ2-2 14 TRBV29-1 CNVLDPGPTRELFF TGCAACGTCCTCGATCCGGGACCCACCAGGGAGCTGTTTTTT
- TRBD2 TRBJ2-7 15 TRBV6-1 CASSKGTSGLYDQYF TGTGCCAGCAGTAAGGGGACTAGCGGTCTCTACGATCAGTACTTC
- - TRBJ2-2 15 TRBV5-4 CASNSPQGHTGELFF TGTGCCAGCAACTCCCCGCAGGGACACACCGGGGAGCTGTTTTTT